These 26 T cell receptor beta chains came from one sample sequenced in a study of neurological immune-mediated disorders. TCRdb passed the 5' RACE reads through MiXCR, listing each CDR3 protein once. The sample shows over 55,000 distinct CDR3 sequences, about 2.5% of them seen only once. Material for sequencing was PBMCs. The receptors originated from a man in his fifties with multiple sclerosis.

This clonotype was counted many times. V gene TRBV5-6 combines with J gene TRBJ1-2, with TRBD1 identical over 8 bases. The V and J ends lost 4 bases and 4 bases, in that order; junction bases with no gene match: 12. The CDR3 runs to 16 residues. Germline CDR1 reads SGHDT; CDR2 reads YYEEEE. The CDR3 region is CASSVGQGGKSYGYTF. Written as DNA, the CDR3 is TGTGCCAGCAGCGTAGGACAGGGAGGGAAAAGCTATGGCTACACCTTC.

This clonotype appeared many times. The chain recombines TRBV7-8 with TRBJ2-1; perhaps TRBD2 as D (6 bases). Germline CDR1 reads SGHVS; CDR2 reads FQNEAQ. CDR3 size: 13 residues. Trimming shortened V by 9 bases and J by 7 bases, and 16 bases separated the two germline ends. CDR3 coding DNA: TGTGCCAGTTCTGGAGCGGGCCCAAATGAGCAGTTCTTC. This gives the protein CASSGAGPNEQFF. Supplemented by reference TRBV7-8 and TRBJ2-1, the full variable domain reads GAGVSQSPRYKVAKRGQDVALRCDPISGHVSLFWYQQALGQGPEFLTYFQNEAQLDKSGLPSDRFFAERPEGSVSTLKIQRTQQEDSAVYLCASSGAGPNEQFFGPGTRLTVL.

This clonotype appeared many times. V usage is TRBV9 and J usage is TRBJ2-5, with 14 bases identical to TRBD2. Germline assignment: CDR1 SGDLS and CDR2 YYNGEE. This CDR3 contains 17 residues. Trimming at V came to 1 base and at J to 5 bases, leaving 7 bases not matched to a gene. CDR3 nucleotide sequence: TGTGCCAGCAGCGTACAGCCGGGACTAGCGGGGGACGAGACCCAGTACTTC. Translated, it gives CASSVQPGLAGDETQYF. The full variable domain, its missing parts supplied by reference TRBV9 and TRBJ2-5, is DSGVTQTPKHLITATGQRVTLRCSPRSGDLSVYWYQQSLDQGLQFLIQYYNGEERAKGNILERFSAQQFPDLHSELNLSSLELGDSALYFCASSVQPGLAGDETQYFGPGTRLLVL.

This clonotype was seen at least ten times. The rearrangement links TRBV7-2 to TRBJ1-5, with 7 bases fitting TRBD1. The CDR3 is 18 amino acids. With V trimmed by 5 bases and J by 2 bases, 15 bases remained unmatched. Germline assignment: CDR1 SGHTA and CDR2 FQGNSA. The CDR3 protein is CASSMTGTAFGGNQPQHF. The DNA of the CDR3 is TGTGCCAGCAGCATGACCGGGACAGCTTTCGGTGGCAATCAGCCCCAGCATTTT.

This clonotype has at least ten counts. V gene TRBV3-1 combines with J gene TRBJ2-3; D is undetermined. The V end was cut by 2 bases, the J end by 6 bases, with 18 bases between. Germline loops: CDR1 LGHDT, CDR2 YNNKEL (reference sequence). The CDR3 has 16 residues. CDR3 sequence reads: CASSQFPSRPEDTQYF. DNA for the CDR3: TGTGCCAGCAGCCAATTCCCATCCCGTCCGGAGGATACGCAGTATTTT.

Ten or more counts support this clonotype. The rearrangement joins TRBV6-6 to TRBJ1-1, with D uncertain. Germline lookup yields CDR1 MNHNY and CDR2 SVGAGI (reference sequence). The CDR3 consists of 14 residues. V was cut by 5 bases and J by 1 base, with 11 bases left in between. Written as DNA, the CDR3 is TGTGCCAGCAGTCCAATCCCCGAGAACACTGAAGCTTTCTTT. Translated: CASSPIPENTEAFF.

This clonotype showed up many times. The chain links TRBV7-2 to TRBJ2-3, with D unclear. Trimming took 2 bases from V and 4 from J, leaving 4 bases between them. The CDR3 extends over 12 amino acids. Germline V gene lookup returns CDR1 SGHTA and CDR2 FQGNSA. This chain's CDR3 is CASSLMADTQYF. The CDR3 DNA reads TGTGCCAGCAGCTTAATGGCAGATACGCAGTATTTT. Full variable domain (rest looked up from reference TRBV7-2 and TRBJ2-3): GAGVSQSPSNKVTEKGKDVELRCDPISGHTALYWYRQSLGQGLEFLIYFQGNSAPDKSGLPSDRFSAERTGGSVSTLTIQRTQQEDSAVYLCASSLMADTQYFGPGTRLTVL.

This clonotype was found many times. The chain couples TRBV6-4 to TRBJ2-1; 14 bases map to TRBD2. The CDR3 length is 15 residues. The germline gives CDR1 MRHNA, CDR2 SNTAGT. V gave up 6 bases and J gave up 7 bases; unmatched junction bases: 5. Here the CDR3 reads CASRRTSGGPNEQFF. The DNA for the CDR3 is TGTGCCAGCAGGCGGACTAGCGGGGGGCCAAATGAGCAGTTCTTC.

This clonotype was picked up a small number of times. This clone may be a read error of a much larger clone one base away. A read error is likely, as this CDR3 ends without the conserved phenylalanine or tryptophan. The chain links TRBV12-3 or TRBV12-4 to TRBJ2-5; TRBD1 or TRBD2 may be the D gene (5 bases each). The length of the CDR3 is 15 residues. The V gene lost 6 bases and the J gene lost 5 bases, with 19 bases spanning the gap. The CDR3 sequence is CASRTGTYVSETQYC. The CDR3 DNA sequence: TGTGCCAGCAGAACCGGGACCTACGTGTCGGAGACCCAGTACTGC.

Ten or more counts support this clonotype. The rearrangement links TRBV28 to TRBJ2-7; D is perhaps TRBD2 (5 bases). This CDR3 is 11 amino acids long. V was cut by 5 bases and J by 7 bases, with 9 bases left in between. Germline V gene data show CDR1 as MDHEN and CDR2 as SYDVKM. CDR3 region: CASSVRGEQYF. The CDR3 DNA follows: TGTGCCAGCAGTGTTCGAGGGGAGCAGTACTTC. Based on the CDR3 plus reference TRBV28 and TRBJ2-7, the full variable domain is DVKVTQSSRYLVKRTGEKVFLECVQDMDHENMFWYRQDPGLGLRLIYFSYDVKMKEKGDIPEGYSVSREKKERFSLILESASTNQTSMYLCASSVRGEQYFGPGTRLTVT.

This clonotype was seen at least ten times. The V gene is TRBV15, the J gene TRBJ1-2; 11 nucleotides line up with TRBD1. Trimming at V came to 1 base and at J to 5 bases, leaving 3 bases not matched to a gene. The CDR3 has 15 amino acids. The V gene's germline CDR1 is LNHNV and CDR2 YYDKDF (reference sequence). In DNA form, the CDR3 reads TGTGCCACCAGCAGAGGGACAGGGGGCGTATATGGCTACACCTTC. Its translation is CATSRGTGGVYGYTF.

At least ten counts were recorded for this clonotype. The chain has TRBV5-8 and TRBJ2-5; TRBD1 matches 8 bases. Trimming took 3 bases from V and 1 from J; bases not matched to a gene: 5. This CDR3 comprises 15 residues. The germline V gene encodes CDR1 SGHTS and CDR2 YDEGEE. CDR3 DNA: TGTGCCAGCAGCTACAGGGACAGGTCCCAAGAGACCCAGTACTTC. Protein: CASSYRDRSQETQYF. The full variable domain, rest sourced from reference TRBV5-8 and TRBJ2-5, is EAGVTQSPTHLIKTRGQQATLRCSPISGHTSVYWYQQALGLGLQFLLWYDEGEERNRGNFPPRFSGRQFPNYSSELNVNALELEDSALYLCASSYRDRSQETQYFGPGTRLLVL.

This clonotype was found many times. The chain carries TRBV19 and TRBJ1-1; D unclear. Germline-derived CDR1 and CDR2 are LNHDA and SQIVND (reference sequence). The CDR3 is 12 amino acids. With 3 bases removed from V and 1 base from J, the gap between germline ends came to 3 bases. As DNA, the CDR3 is TGTGCCAGTAGTATCGGGAACACTGAAGCTTTCTTT. It encodes CASSIGNTEAFF.

This clonotype came up many times. The rearrangement links TRBV5-1 to TRBJ2-1; D tentatively reads TRBD1 or TRBD2 (6 bases each). Per germline, CDR1 SGHRS and CDR2 YFSETQ. The CDR3 has 16 residues. Trimming pared 4 bases from V and 0 bases from J, leaving 14 bases between. The CDR3, as DNA: TGCGCCAGCAGCGTCGGGGGCGGTAGCTCCTACAATGAGCAGTTCTTC. It is translated as CASSVGGGSSYNEQFF.

This clonotype has a count of ten or more. V and J are TRBV19 and TRBJ2-6; TRBD2 matches at 14 bases. Germline V gene data show CDR1 as LNHDA and CDR2 as SQIVND (reference sequence). The V segment lost 4 bases and the J segment 8 bases; nucleotides outside the gene matches: 13. The CDR3 is made up of 19 amino acids. The CDR3 DNA reads TGTGCCAGTAGTAGGGGACTAGCGGGGGCCACCCTCGGGACCAACGTCCTGACTTTC. Its protein product is CASSRGLAGATLGTNVLTF.

The sample holds many counts of this clonotype. The rearrangement uses TRBV5-1 and TRBJ2-7, with 9 bases aligning to TRBD2. CDR1 is SGHRS and CDR2 is YFSETQ in the germline V gene. The CDR3 sequence is 14 residues long. V trimming: 3 bases; J trimming: 0 bases; junction bases outside the gene matches: 1. DNA for the CDR3: TGCGCCAGCAGCTCTAGCGGGAACTCCTACGAGCAGTACTTC. Amino acids: CASSSSGNSYEQYF.

The sample holds many counts of this clonotype. The rearrangement joins TRBV7-2 to TRBJ1-3, with TRBD1 identical over 8 bases. CDR1 SGHTA and CDR2 FQGNSA come from the germline V gene. This CDR3 is 15 amino acids long. The V segment lost 5 bases and the J segment 0 bases; nucleotides outside the gene matches: 3. CDR3 in DNA: TGTGCCAGCAGCCGACAGGGGAGCTCTGGAAACACCATATATTTT. Its protein is CASSRQGSSGNTIYF.

This clonotype occurred many times. V and J are TRBV3-1 and TRBJ2-3, with TRBD2 identical over 8 bases. J was trimmed by 4 bases and V by 0 bases; bases with no gene match: 9. This CDR3 region has 17 residues. Germline CDR1 LGHDT, CDR2 YNNKEL (reference sequence). This chain's CDR3 is CASSQEDGGGPADTQYF. The CDR3 DNA sequence: TGTGCCAGCAGCCAAGAAGACGGCGGGGGGCCCGCAGATACGCAGTATTTT.

This clonotype appeared many times. The chain carries TRBV15 and TRBJ2-2; 8 bases are a match to TRBD1. From germline, CDR1 is LNHNV and CDR2 YYDKDF (reference sequence). The trim removed 3 bases at V and 3 bases at J, leaving 9 bases unmatched. The length of the CDR3 is 17 residues. The CDR3 here is CATSSNQGARDTGELFF. DNA of the CDR3: TGTGCCACCAGCAGTAATCAGGGGGCTAGGGACACCGGGGAGCTGTTTTTT.

This clonotype was found many times. The V call is TRBV12-3 or TRBV12-4, the J call TRBJ2-2, with TRBD1 identical over 9 bases. Unmatched junction bases numbered 6, after V lost 7 bases and J lost 9 bases. The CDR3 runs 13 residues. CDR3 residues: CASTWTGARELFF. In DNA form, the CDR3 reads TGTGCCAGCACCTGGACAGGGGCCCGGGAGCTGTTTTTT.

This clonotype appeared many times. The rearrangement links TRBV5-1 to TRBJ1-6; no definite D call. Trimming took 5 bases from V and 9 from J, leaving 12 bases between them. The germline gives CDR1 SGHRS, CDR2 YFSETQ. This CDR3 is built from 13 residues. The CDR3: CASSLEGFSPLHF. The CDR3 nucleotides read TGCGCCAGCAGTTTAGAAGGATTTTCACCCCTCCACTTT. Full variable domain (missing parts from reference TRBV5-1 and TRBJ1-6): KAGVTQTPRYLIKTRGQQVTLSCSPISGHRSVSWYQQTPGQGLQFLFEYFSETQRNKGNFPGRFSGRQFSNSRSEMNVSTLELGDSALYLCASSLEGFSPLHFGNGTRLTVT.

This clonotype showed up many times. The rearrangement joins TRBV20-1 to TRBJ1-6; maybe TRBD1 (6 bases). V lost 5 bases, J lost 7 bases, and 18 bases lay in between. In germline, CDR1 is DFQATT, CDR2 SNEGSKA (reference sequence). The CDR3 contains 15 residues. Here the CDR3 DNA reads TGCAGTGCTGGGGACCAGGGGTTGGGCAATTCACCCCTCCACTTT. This encodes CSAGDQGLGNSPLHF.

In its sample, this clonotype was seen many times. The V and J genes are TRBV5-1 and TRBJ2-2; TRBD1 aligns across 10 bases. Germline assignment: CDR1 SGHRS and CDR2 YFSETQ. This CDR3 has 16 amino acids. V dropped 4 bases and J dropped 5; count of bases not matched to a gene: 8. The DNA of the CDR3 is TGCGCCAGCAGCAAGACCGGGACAGGGGATACCGGGGAGCTGTTTTTT. This sequence encodes CASSKTGTGDTGELFF.

This clonotype was observed at least ten times. This rearrangement joins TRBV25-1 to TRBJ2-7; no definite D call. Germline V gene sequence: CDR1 MGHDK, CDR2 SYGVNS. V was cut by 5 bases and J by 3 bases, with 5 bases left in between. This CDR3 is 11 amino acids long. In nucleotides, the CDR3 is TGTGCCAGCAGTAGGCTCTACGAGCAGTACTTC. It is translated as CASSRLYEQYF.

This clonotype was seen many times. The gene calls are TRBV25-1 and TRBJ2-5, with D maybe TRBD2 (6 bases). V lost 5 bases and J lost 0, with 16 bases in between. This CDR3 spans 16 amino acids. Germline V gene sequence: CDR1 MGHDK, CDR2 SYGVNS. The CDR3 here is CASSSVIGGNQETQYF. The DNA of the CDR3 is TGTGCCAGCAGTTCGGTAATAGGAGGGAACCAAGAGACCCAGTACTTC.

In its sample, this clonotype was seen many times. This chain joins TRBV20-1 and TRBJ2-7, with a possible D match to TRBD1 (5 bases). Germline loops: CDR1 DFQATT, CDR2 SNEGSKA (reference sequence). The CDR3 has 15 amino acids. The germline V and J ends were trimmed by 0 bases and 4 bases, with 16 bases remaining between them. The CDR3 sequence is CSARDQRGRVYEQYF. As DNA, the CDR3 is TGCAGTGCTAGAGATCAAAGGGGAAGGGTGTACGAGCAGTACTTC.